This TCR beta chain was found in a study of blood T cells in healthy people across ages. Findings and caveats of the study: Observed TCR beta diversity per million T cells went down as age went up. This fall followed a roughly linear course with age. Both naive CD4+ cell counts and diversity were greater in long-lived donors than in aged donors.

This clonotype was detected a few times. Its matching antigen is unknown. The CDR3 runs to 15 residues. V lost 5 bases and J lost 3; bases outside the gene matches: 7. CDR1 is SGHVS, CDR2 FQNEAQ, per germline. A J-beta primer mix and a sample-barcoded 5' primer were used in a second PCR of roughly 6 to 11 cycles. TCRdb re-derived calls from the 5' RACE reads in MiXCR, one entry per CDR3 protein. The sample yields approximately 810,000 distinct CDR3 sequences, around 36% seen once. The sequencing sample was made of blood. The source is a man aged 18 to 30 in good health. The chain uses TRBV7-8 and TRBJ2-1; the match to TRBD1 covers 7 bases. CDR3: CASSLGQPRYNEQFF. The DNA for the CDR3 is TGTGCCAGCAGCCTGGGACAGCCGCGCTACAATGAGCAGTTCTTC.